The present entry profiles one TCR beta chain with its context. Original methodology: Scientists estimated how many nucleated cells there were by amplifying reference gene primers. Produced via immunoSEQ multiplex PCR; TCRdb's table is partial and in-frame only. V, J and clone size were drawn from that table, and D and trimming were deduced from the DNA. The table shows 60,000 to 65,000 clones, with approximately 90% occurring only once. There are 17 residues in the CDR3. V lost 3 bases to trimming and J lost 0 bases; unmatched junction nucleotides: 6. In germline, CDR1 is SGHVS, CDR2 FQNEAQ. This sample was included in a study of blood T cell repertoires in COVID-19. Study overall: The study drew acute and convalescent COVID-19 samples from the United States, Italy and Spain. T cells, B-cell-depleted T cells, or PBMCs provided the cDNA or gDNA that served as material.

This TCR was recovered from a woman at least 80 years old with active COVID-19. The chain carries TRBV7-8 and TRBJ2-2; 8 bases fit TRBD1. Sequencing was performed on peripheral blood. CDR3 in amino acids: CASSLRTGTSNTGELFF. The DNA for the CDR3 is TGTGCCAGCAGCTTGAGGACAGGGACTTCGAACACCGGGGAGCTGTTTTTT.